These 5 T cell receptor beta chains were all obtained from the same sample, sequenced in a study of blood T cell repertoires in COVID-19. Using immunoSEQ multiplex PCR, the repertoire was profiled, and TCRdb retains in-frame clones only, with some absent. Among fewer than 250,000 clones listed, 88% were seen once. Sequencing input: peripheral blood. These receptors all come from a man aged 70-80 years with acute or convalescent COVID-19.

This chain uses TRBV5-4 with TRBJ2-7, with 12 bases lining up with TRBD1. CDR1 is SGHNT, CDR2 YYREEE, per germline (reference sequence). The CDR3 contains 15 residues. J gave up 4 bases and V 2 bases, and 4 bases lay outside the gene matches. CDR3 in DNA: TGTGCCAGCAGCTTTCCGGGACAGGGGGCGTACGAGCAGTACTTC. Encoded protein: CASSFPGQGAYEQYF.

Of note for this clone: An end of the junction differs from the germline gene, which may be a read error. The rearrangement joins TRBV7-2 to TRBJ2-3; no reliable D call. CDR1 and CDR2 (germline): SGHTA, FQGNSA. The CDR3 is made up of 14 amino acids. CDR3 region: CASSLGLGTDTQYF. CDR3 DNA sequence: TGTGCCAGCAGTTTAGGGTTAGGCACAGATACGCAGTATTTT.

The chain joins TRBV9 to TRBJ2-2; 7 nucleotides agree with TRBD1. The CDR3 is 15 amino acids. Germline CDR1 reads SGDLS; CDR2 reads YYNGEE. Unmatched junction bases numbered 6, after V lost 0 bases and J lost 7 bases. The CDR3 DNA reads TGTGCCAGCAGCGTAGGAGGGGGCGCGAACGGGGAGCTGTTTTTT. Its translation is CASSVGGGANGELFF.

CDR3 amino acids: CASRRDPGNEQFF. The CDR3 DNA reads TGTGCCAGCAGGCGTGATCCGGGGAATGAGCAGTTCTTC. The chain combines TRBV7-9 with TRBJ2-1; D perhaps matches TRBD2 (5 bases). Trimming stripped 6 bases from V and 7 bases from J, with 13 bases between. CDR3 length: 13 amino acids. Germline V lookup: CDR1 SEHNR, CDR2 FQNEAQ (reference sequence). Full variable domain (remainder filled in from reference TRBV7-9 and TRBJ2-1): DTGVSQNPRHKITKRGQNVTFRCDPISEHNRLYWYRQTLGQGPEFLTYFQNEAQLEKSRLLSDRFSAERPKGSFSTLEIQRTEQGDSAMYLCASRRDPGNEQFFGPGTRLTVL.

The chain is built from TRBV12-3 or TRBV12-4 and TRBJ1-3; 7 nucleotides agree with TRBD1. The CDR3 contains 13 residues. The trim removed 7 bases at V and 6 bases at J, leaving 6 bases unmatched. CDR3 amino acids: CASTPRGQNTIYF. In DNA form, the CDR3 reads TGTGCCAGCACCCCGAGGGGGCAAAACACCATATATTTT.